This TCR beta chain was sequenced in a study of graft-versus-host responses after intestinal transplantation. Sequencing was performed with immunoSEQ multiplex PCR; in TCRdb, only in-frame clones are kept and a portion is missing. Altogether about 130,000 clones are present, about 93% being singletons, with the ten largest covering about 0.19%. Germline V gene sequence: CDR1 SGHTA, CDR2 FQGNSA. The CDR3 has 18 amino acids. V shed 3 bases and J 2 bases; nucleotides not matched to a gene: 13. On this clone: Its antigen is not identified.

The chain employs TRBV7-2 and TRBJ2-1; 7 bases match TRBD1. The input for sequencing was unstimulated CD4+ T cells sorted from spleen or lymph node cells, taken before intestinal transplant. This receptor was obtained from a human donor who received an intestinal transplant. The chain's CDR3 is CASSFSPTGEVTYNEQFF. CDR3 coding DNA: TGTGCCAGCAGCTTTTCCCCCACAGGGGAAGTCACCTACAATGAGCAGTTCTTC.